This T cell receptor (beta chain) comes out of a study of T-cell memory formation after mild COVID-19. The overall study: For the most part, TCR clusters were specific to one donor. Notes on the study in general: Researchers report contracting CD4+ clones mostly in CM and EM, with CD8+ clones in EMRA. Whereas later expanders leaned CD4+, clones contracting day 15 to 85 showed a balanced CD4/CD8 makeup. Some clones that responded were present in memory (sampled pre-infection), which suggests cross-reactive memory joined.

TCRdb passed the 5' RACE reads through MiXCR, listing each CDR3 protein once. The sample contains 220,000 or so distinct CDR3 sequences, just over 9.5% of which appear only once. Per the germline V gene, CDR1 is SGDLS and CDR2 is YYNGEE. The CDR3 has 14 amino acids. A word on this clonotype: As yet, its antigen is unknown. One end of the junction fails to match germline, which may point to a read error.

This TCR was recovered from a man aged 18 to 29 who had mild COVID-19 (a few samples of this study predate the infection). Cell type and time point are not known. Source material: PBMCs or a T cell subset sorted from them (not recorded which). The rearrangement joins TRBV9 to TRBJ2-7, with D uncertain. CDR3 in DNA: TGTGCCAGCAGCGCTTCGGCGTCTTCCTACGAGGAGTACTTC. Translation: CASSASASSYEEYF.